This T cell receptor (beta chain) was retrieved from a study of OX40 agonist ivuxolimab in advanced cancers. Broader study findings: Expanded clones belonging to CD8+ T cells outnumbered, on average, those of CD4+. Partial responders dosed at 0.1-3.0 mg/kg displayed clonal expansion ranking among the lowest.

V was trimmed by 0 bases and J by 8 bases, leaving 13 bases between them. The CDR3 is 14 residues long. Germline V CDR1 and CDR2: LGHNT, FRNRAP. The data were produced by immunoSEQ multiplex PCR, yet TCRdb's version contains in-frame clones alone and is incomplete. This table holds some 83,000 clones, more than 70% found once. Points on this clone: Its cognate antigen is unknown.

The chain joins TRBV12-5 to TRBJ1-2, with D possibly TRBD1 on 5 matching bases. The sequencing here drew on CD4+ or CD8+ T cells sorted from blood, taken in a trial of the OX40 agonist ivuxolimab. The sequence was obtained from an adult with an advanced solid tumor such as melanoma, head and neck, liver or kidney cancer. The CDR3 here is CASGLVDSSWGYTF. CDR3 coding DNA: TGTGCTAGTGGTTTGGTAGACAGCTCGTGGGGCTACACCTTC. Full variable domain (missing parts from reference TRBV12-5 and TRBJ1-2): DARVTQTPRHKVTEMGQEVTMRCQPILGHNTVFWYRQTMMQGLELLAYFRNRAPLDDSGMPKDRFSAEMPDATLATLKIQPSEPRDSAVYFCASGLVDSSWGYTFGSGTRLTVV.